Below, 25 T cell receptor beta chains from the same sample are listed, as sequenced in a study of blood T cell repertoires in COVID-19. Measured with immunoSEQ multiplex PCR; TCRdb has only the in-frame clones, and not every one. The sample lists some 150,000 clones; around 84% were seen once. The specimen was peripheral blood. Every receptor here comes from a man between 65 and 85 years old with acute or convalescent COVID-19.

The chain recombines TRBV9 with TRBJ2-1; 14 bases are a match to TRBD2. V lost 2 bases and J lost 13; bases outside the gene matches: 5. The CDR3 has 14 residues. The V gene's germline CDR1 is SGDLS and CDR2 YYNGEE. The CDR3 sequence is CASSVGTSGSGQFF. CDR3 DNA sequence: TGTGCCAGCAGCGTTGGGACTAGCGGGAGCGGACAGTTCTTC.

The rearrangement joins TRBV28 to TRBJ1-3; TRBD1 is a possible D gene (5 bases). The length of the CDR3 is 14 residues. V was cut by 10 bases and J by 1 base, with 14 bases left in between. Germline V gene data show CDR1 as MDHEN and CDR2 as SYDVKM. Here the CDR3 DNA reads TGTGCCACCCGGGGGGGATCGTCTGGAAACACCATATATTTT. Protein product: CATRGGSSGNTIYF.

CDR3 residues: CASSPMRVSLSGNTIYF. The CDR3 bases are TGTGCCAGCTCACCAATGAGGGTTTCTCTCTCTGGAAACACCATATATTTT. The rearrangement joins TRBV18 to TRBJ1-3; D is undetermined. Deletions cut 2 bases from V and 0 bases from J, with 14 bases between. In germline, CDR1 is KGHSH, CDR2 LQKENI. The CDR3 is made up of 17 amino acids.

The chain employs TRBV18 and TRBJ2-1, with 9 bases identical to TRBD1. This CDR3 spans 15 amino acids. With V trimmed by 0 bases and J by 5 bases, 2 bases remained unmatched. Germline lookup yields CDR1 KGHSH and CDR2 LQKENI. Written as DNA, the CDR3 is TGTGCCAGCTCACCACCCGACAGGGGGGACAATGAGCAGTTCTTC. Its translation: CASSPPDRGDNEQFF. The full variable domain, in which reference TRBV18 and TRBJ2-1 provide the parts outside the CDR3, is NAGVMQNPRHLVRRRGQEARLRCSPMKGHSHVYWYRQLPEEGLKFMVYLQKENIIDESGMPKERFSAEFPKEGPSILRIQQVVRGDSAAYFCASSPPDRGDNEQFFGPGTRLTVL.

The chain uses TRBV18 and TRBJ1-2; no clear D gene. This CDR3 contains 13 residues. Germline V gives CDR1 KGHSH, CDR2 LQKENI. Trimming took 4 bases from V and 0 from J, leaving 6 bases between them. CDR3 in DNA: TGTGCCAGCTCACTAGATGCTAACTATGGCTACACCTTC. It encodes CASSLDANYGYTF.

The J gene is TRBJ1-5, the V gene TRBV19; TRBD1 agrees at 7 bases. V shed 9 bases, J shed 4 bases, and the junction held 6 bases outside the gene matches. The germline V gene has CDR1 LNHDA and CDR2 SQIVND (reference sequence). The CDR3 contains 13 residues. CDR3 sequence (DNA): TGTGCCAGCCATACAGGGGCTAATCAGCCCCAGCATTTT. This sequence encodes CASHTGANQPQHF.

V is TRBV3-1 (or the pseudogene TRBV3-2) and J is TRBJ1-2; no clear D gene. CDR1 is LGHDT, CDR2 YNNKEL, per germline (reference sequence). This CDR3 is 12 amino acids long. V was pared by 5 bases and J by 8 bases, with 12 bases between. CDR3 loop: CASSSQLGGYTF. In DNA form, the CDR3 reads TGTGCCAGCAGCTCCCAGCTGGGCGGCTACACCTTC.

The chain carries TRBV7-3 and TRBJ2-7, with 7 positions matching TRBD1. CDR3 size: 13 residues. Per germline, CDR1 SGHTA and CDR2 FQGTGA. Losses at the gene ends were 3 bases for V and 5 bases for J; bases not matched to a gene: 4. This CDR3 reads CASSFQGVNEQYF. As DNA, the CDR3 is TGTGCCAGCAGCTTCCAGGGGGTAAACGAGCAGTACTTC.

The rearrangement joins TRBV5-1 to TRBJ2-5; 7 positions match TRBD1. Per the germline V gene, CDR1 is SGHRS and CDR2 is YFSETQ. This CDR3 contains 14 residues. The J segment lost 4 bases and the V segment lost 4 bases, leaving 7 bases of the junction unmatched. CDR3 loop: CASSQTGSGETQYF. CDR3 coding DNA: TGCGCCAGCAGCCAGACAGGGTCTGGAGAGACCCAGTACTTC.

The chain carries TRBV18 and TRBJ1-2; D call uncertain. With 5 bases removed from V and 0 bases from J, the gap between germline ends came to 10 bases. The CDR3 totals 14 residues. CDR1 KGHSH and CDR2 LQKENI come from the germline V gene. The CDR3 spells CASSTDGANYGYTF. CDR3 sequence (DNA): TGTGCCAGCTCAACCGACGGGGCTAACTATGGCTACACCTTC.

This chain joins TRBV19 and TRBJ2-6, with D unclear. This CDR3 has 14 residues. V lost 3 bases and J 0 bases, leaving 3 bases between the germline ends. Per germline, CDR1 LNHDA and CDR2 SQIVND (reference sequence). The CDR3 sequence: CASSISSGANVLTF. DNA for the CDR3: TGTGCCAGTAGTATCAGCTCTGGGGCCAACGTCCTGACTTTC.

CDR3: CASSPGQGLSYYGYTF. In DNA, the CDR3 is TGTGCCAGCAGCCCGGGGCAGGGGCTCTCATACTATGGCTACACCTTC. This chain links TRBV5-6 with TRBJ1-2, with D tentatively TRBD1 (6 bases). The germline V gene encodes CDR1 SGHDT and CDR2 YYEEEE. Trimming took 4 bases from V and 3 from J, leaving 19 bases between them. This CDR3 region has 16 residues.

This clone was counted between two and nine times. The chain links TRBV5-6 to TRBJ1-6, with D tentatively TRBD1 (5 bases). The V end was cut by 2 bases, the J end by 7 bases, with 13 bases between. The CDR3 length is 15 residues. Germline loops: CDR1 SGHDT, CDR2 YYEEEE. The CDR3 DNA reads TGTGCCAGCAGCTTCTTAGCTGGGGGGAATTCACCCCTCCACTTT. This sequence encodes CASSFLAGGNSPLHF.

The chain joins TRBV5-1 to TRBJ1-1, with D possibly matching TRBD1 (5 bases). V lost 0 bases and J 2 bases, leaving 14 bases between the germline ends. Germline V gene lookup returns CDR1 SGHRS and CDR2 YFSETQ. The CDR3 spans 16 residues. The CDR3 here is CASSLELGAGNTEAFF. The CDR3 DNA reads as TGCGCCAGCAGCTTGGAACTTGGGGCCGGAAACACTGAAGCTTTCTTT.

This clone came up a few times. The chain recombines TRBV7-3 with TRBJ1-1; TRBD1 matches 7 bases. This CDR3 region has 14 residues. The ends lost 4 bases at V and 3 bases at J; junction bases unmatched: 5. CDR1 and CDR2 (germline): SGHTA, FQGTGA. This chain's CDR3 is CASSWTGGDTEAFF. CDR3 nucleotide sequence: TGTGCCAGCAGCTGGACAGGTGGGGACACTGAAGCTTTCTTT.

The chain recombines TRBV14 with TRBJ2-3; 9 bases align to TRBD2. CDR1 and CDR2 (germline): SGHDN, FVKESK. This CDR3 region has 17 residues. After removal of 4 bases from V and 6 bases from J, the junction contained 14 bases not matched to a gene. This CDR3 reads CASSPSTGTSTGDTQYF. In DNA, the CDR3 is TGTGCCAGCAGCCCCTCTACCGGGACTAGCACTGGGGATACGCAGTATTTT.

DNA of the CDR3: TGTGCTAGTGGTTCTTACACAGATACGCAGTATTTT. This sequence encodes CASGSYTDTQYF. The V call is TRBV12-5, the J call TRBJ2-3, with D unresolved. The CDR3 has 12 residues. CDR1 is LGHNT, CDR2 FRNRAP, per germline. V was shortened by 4 bases and J by 2 bases, with 4 bases between the two germline ends.

The gene calls are TRBV25-1 and TRBJ2-3; 13 bases align to TRBD2. Germline V lookup: CDR1 MGHDK, CDR2 SYGVNS. V lost 8 bases, J lost 7 bases, and 6 bases stayed unmatched. There are 14 residues in the CDR3. Here the CDR3 reads CASATSGGANTQYF. DNA for the CDR3: TGTGCCAGCGCAACTAGCGGGGGGGCAAATACGCAGTATTTT. Drawing the rest from reference TRBV25-1 and TRBJ2-3, the complete variable domain is EADIYQTPRYLVIGTGKKITLECSQTMGHDKMYWYQQDPGMELHLIHYSYGVNSTEKGDLSSESTVSRIRTEHFPLTLESARPSHTSQYLCASATSGGANTQYFGPGTRLTVL.

This clone showed up just a few times. The chain employs TRBV7-9 and TRBJ1-2, with 9 positions matching TRBD1. Per germline, CDR1 SEHNR and CDR2 FQNEAQ (reference sequence). The CDR3 spans 14 residues. The trim removed 5 bases at V and 7 bases at J, leaving 8 bases unmatched. The CDR3, as DNA: TGTGCCAGCAGCATAGGACAGGGGCTCTTTGGCTACACCTTC. It encodes CASSIGQGLFGYTF.

The genes are TRBV6-2 or TRBV6-3 and TRBJ2-7; no definite D call. Trimming took 2 bases from V and 3 from J, leaving 5 bases between them. Germline CDR1 reads MNHEY; CDR2 reads SVGEGT. The CDR3 is 12 residues long. CDR3 DNA sequence: TGTGCCAGCAGTTACGAGAACTACGAGCAGTACTTC. The encoded protein is CASSYENYEQYF.

V and J are TRBV12-3 or TRBV12-4 and TRBJ1-6; D not resolved. The CDR3 loop spans 11 amino acids. Trimming cost V 5 bases and J 11 bases, with 7 bases left between them. CDR3 nucleotides: TGTGCCAGCAGTAGAGGTACACCCCTCCACTTT. This gives the protein CASSRGTPLHF.

The chain has TRBV24-1 and TRBJ2-1; 10 positions agree with TRBD2. The junction had 3 bases not matched to a gene; V was cut back by 6 bases and J by 5 bases. CDR1 KGHDR and CDR2 SFDVKD come from the germline V gene. CDR3 size: 14 residues. For the CDR3, the DNA is TGTGCCACCAGTATAGCGGGAGGCCACAATGAGCAGTTCTTC. It specifies CATSIAGGHNEQFF.

The rearrangement links TRBV5-1 to TRBJ2-5; the match to TRBD1 covers 7 bases. From germline, CDR1 is SGHRS and CDR2 YFSETQ. This CDR3 has 15 residues. After removal of 2 bases from V and 7 bases from J, the junction contained 11 bases not matched to a gene. CDR3 loop: CASSLDDRAVGTQYF. The DNA for the CDR3 is TGCGCCAGCAGCTTAGACGACAGGGCGGTTGGGACCCAGTACTTC.

V and J are TRBV18 and TRBJ2-2; no definite D call. The CDR3 is 13 amino acids. Looked up from germline, CDR1 is KGHSH and CDR2 is LQKENI. V lost 1 base and J 5 bases, leaving 5 bases between the germline ends. CDR3 residues: CASSPLQTGELFF. In DNA form, the CDR3 reads TGTGCCAGCTCACCACTCCAGACCGGGGAGCTGTTTTTT.

This rearrangement joins TRBV3-1 (or the pseudogene TRBV3-2) to TRBJ1-1, with D unclear. Per the germline V gene, CDR1 is LGHDT and CDR2 is YNNKEL (reference sequence). The CDR3 runs to 14 residues. V lost 7 bases and J lost 3, with 15 bases in between. DNA of the CDR3: TGTGCCAGCACCCCGCGCTCGCGGGACACTGAAGCTTTCTTT. Translation gives CASTPRSRDTEAFF.